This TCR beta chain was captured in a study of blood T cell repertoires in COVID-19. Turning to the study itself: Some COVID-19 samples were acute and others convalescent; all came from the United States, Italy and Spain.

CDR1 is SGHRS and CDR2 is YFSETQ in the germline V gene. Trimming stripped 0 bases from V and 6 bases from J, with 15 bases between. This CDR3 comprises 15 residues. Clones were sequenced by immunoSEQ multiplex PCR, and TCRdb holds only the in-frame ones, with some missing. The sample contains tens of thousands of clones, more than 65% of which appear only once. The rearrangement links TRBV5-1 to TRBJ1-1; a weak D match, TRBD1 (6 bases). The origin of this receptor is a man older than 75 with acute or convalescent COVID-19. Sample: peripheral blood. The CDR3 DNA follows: TGCGCCAGCAGCTTGGCCGCGGGGGGCACAGCTGAAGCTTTCTTT. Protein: CASSLAAGGTAEAFF.